This T cell receptor (beta chain) is from a study of cytomegalovirus exposure and HLA in healthy donors. General study findings and limits: Later on, an analysis found that several of the most significant clusters appeared to be linked to common viral pathogens, which included parvovirus B19. TRBV6-2, TRBV6-3 and other indistinguishable V segments were excluded. Later work showed greater clonal expansion in HLA-associated TCR beta chains than in equally common others. Sequencing artifact likely explains a cluster of highly shared sequence variants.

Primers included in the PCR were 60 Vbeta and 13 Jbeta primers. The method was immunoSEQ multiplex PCR; TCRdb's version includes in-frame clones alone and lacks a portion of them. Its table records 75,000 to 95,000 clones. A remark on this clone: The antigen remains unidentified.

The CDR3 consists of 12 residues. Germline assignment: CDR1 SGHDT and CDR2 YYEEEE. Trimming stripped 2 bases from V and 3 bases from J, with 5 bases between. This clonotype originated in a woman aged 55-75 years in good health and CMV-seronegative. The sample consisted of PBMCs. The chain recombines TRBV5-6 with TRBJ2-5, with D unresolved. The CDR3 region has the DNA TGTGCCAGCAGCTTACTTAAAGAGACCCAGTACTTC. Its protein is CASSLLKETQYF.